The 10 T cell receptor beta chains given below trace back to one sample, sequenced in a study of blood T cells in healthy people across ages. A second PCR of 7 to 11 cycles used a sample-barcoded 5' primer and a J-beta primer mix. TCRdb re-called the 5' RACE reads with MiXCR, one entry per CDR3 protein. The table lists 750,000 or so distinct CDR3 sequences, 20% to 30% of them singletons, with roughly 9% in the top ten. These data also formed part of another study, on T cells of mothers and their children.

The sequenced sample consisted of blood. The source is a boy aged 5-17 years in good health.

This chain joins TRBV12-3 or TRBV12-4 and TRBJ1-4; D is unclear. V was cut by 3 bases and J by 4 bases, with 9 bases left in between. The CDR3 loop spans 14 amino acids. In DNA, the CDR3 is TGTGCCAGCAGTTTTGAACAGAATAATGAAAAACTGTTTTTT. It specifies CASSFEQNNEKLFF.

This clonotype was detected a few times. A read error may account for a junction end that differs from germline. The V gene is TRBV5-1, the J gene TRBJ2-3; D is perhaps TRBD1 (5 bases). Germline-derived CDR1 and CDR2 are SGHRS and YFSETQ. This CDR3 has 11 amino acids. The CDR3 DNA follows: TGCGCCAGCAGCATTACAGGTACGCAGTATTTT. This gives the protein CASSITGTQYF.

This clonotype showed up just a few times. The rearrangement links TRBV7-2 to TRBJ2-7; D is uncertain. This CDR3 has 13 amino acids. Germline values: CDR1 SGHTA, CDR2 FQGNSA. Trimming left V 4 bases short and J 5 bases short, with 12 bases between. CDR3 DNA sequence: TGTGCCAGCAGCTCCCCACCGGACCACGAGCAGTACTTC. This gives the protein CASSSPPDHEQYF. The whole variable domain, remainder taken from reference TRBV7-2 and TRBJ2-7, is GAGVSQSPSNKVTEKGKDVELRCDPISGHTALYWYRQSLGQGLEFLIYFQGNSAPDKSGLPSDRFSAERTGGSVSTLTIQRTQQEDSAVYLCASSSPPDHEQYFGPGTRLTVT.

The chain carries TRBV29-1 and TRBJ1-4, with 11 bases aligning to TRBD1. CDR1 and CDR2 from the germline V gene are SQVTM and ANQGSEA. The J segment lost 6 bases and the V segment lost 6 bases, leaving 3 bases of the junction unmatched. The CDR3 contains 13 residues. This CDR3 is CSVRGQGDEKLFF. CDR3 bases: TGCAGCGTGAGGGGACAGGGGGATGAAAAACTGTTTTTT.

The gene calls are TRBV4-1 and TRBJ2-3, with D unresolved. This CDR3 is built from 14 residues. CDR1 and CDR2 (germline): MGHRA, YSYEKL. V was clipped by 1 base and J by 5 bases, with 10 bases between them. The CDR3 DNA reads as TGCGCCAGCAGCCAAGTAGGAGTCGGAGATACGCAGTATTTT. Translated: CASSQVGVGDTQYF.

This chain connects TRBV9 to TRBJ2-5; the D is unclear. Germline V gene sequence: CDR1 SGDLS, CDR2 YYNGEE. This CDR3 is built from 16 residues. The germline V and J ends were trimmed by 0 bases and 1 base, with 13 bases remaining between them. CDR3 sequence: CASSVDRLGIQETQYF. For the CDR3, the DNA is TGTGCCAGCAGCGTAGACCGCCTGGGGATCCAAGAGACCCAGTACTTC.

This clonotype occurred a few times. The chain links TRBV28 to TRBJ2-3; D might be TRBD1 or TRBD2, each matching 5 bases. The V end was cut by 7 bases, the J end by 2 bases, with 19 bases between. In germline, CDR1 is MDHEN, CDR2 SYDVKM. The CDR3 extends over 16 amino acids. The CDR3 here is CASTPSDLGTTDTQYF. The CDR3 DNA sequence: TGTGCCAGCACCCCTAGTGACCTAGGGACCACAGATACGCAGTATTTT.

The J gene is TRBJ2-5, the V gene TRBV11-3, with 11 bases matching TRBD2. TRBJ2-1 explains the end of the DNA better; the J call may be wrong. CDR3 length equals 16 residues. Germline CDR1 and CDR2: SGHNT and YENEEA. The DNA for the CDR3 is TGTGCCAGCAGCGTGTCTAGCGGGGGGCTCGGAGATGAGCAGTTCTTC. This encodes CASSVSSGGLGDEQFF.

This clonotype has only a few counts. This sequence joins TRBV28 and TRBJ2-5; TRBD1 might be the D (6 bases). TRBJ2-7 matches the DNA end more closely, so the J call is doubtful. Germline-derived CDR1 and CDR2 are MDHEN and SYDVKM. There are 14 residues in the CDR3. The CDR3 sequence: CASSLPGDGYEQYF. In DNA form, the CDR3 reads TGTGCCAGCAGCCTCCCAGGGGATGGCTACGAGCAGTACTTC.

The chain employs TRBV7-2 and TRBJ2-3; D call uncertain. Trimming took off 4 bases at V and 6 bases at J, with 5 bases between the two ends. CDR3 size: 11 residues. CDR1 is SGHTA, CDR2 FQGNSA, per germline. This chain's CDR3 is CASSWADTQYF. The CDR3 DNA is TGTGCCAGCAGCTGGGCGGATACGCAGTATTTT.